This passage covers 30 T cell receptor beta chains from one sample sequenced in a study of T cell clonotyping in hematopoietic cell transplantation (dated by TCRdb to the early 2020s). The time point label for this specimen denotes: recipient sample about 28 days before transplant, after cytoreduction. Library prep was done by the immunoSEQ multiplex PCR assay. What TCRdb holds here is the immuneACCESS table cut down to in-frame rearrangements. Part of the clones is not present; checked against another copy, under half of the missing clones reflect an unresolved V gene, and the others are unexplained. This sample comprises about 13,000 clones, approximately 88% of them detected only once. The ten top clones hold more than 15% of the sample. The starting material was peripheral blood mononuclear cells, obtained before stem cell transplant. Receptor source: a man aged 60 to 75 with acute myeloid leukemia. Some clones in this sample may be carry-over from other donors' samples.

J is TRBJ2-7 and V is TRBV7-2, with D tentatively TRBD2 (6 bases). Per the germline V gene, CDR1 is SGHTA and CDR2 is FQGNSA. Trimming pared 5 bases from V and 3 bases from J, leaving 17 bases between. The CDR3 covers 15 residues. The DNA of the CDR3 is TGTGCCAGCAGCCAACATGGGGGAGGTGGCTACGAGCAGTACTTC. Amino acids: CASSQHGGGGYEQYF. Supplemented by reference TRBV7-2 and TRBJ2-7, the full variable domain reads GAGVSQSPSNKVTEKGKDVELRCDPISGHTALYWYRQSLGQGLEFLIYFQGNSAPDKSGLPSDRFSAERTGGSVSTLTIQRTQQEDSAVYLCASSQHGGGGYEQYFGPGTRLTVT.

The rearrangement joins TRBV9 to TRBJ2-2; perhaps TRBD2 as D (5 bases). V was trimmed by 4 bases and J by 3 bases, leaving 13 bases between them. The CDR3 is made up of 15 amino acids. The V gene's germline CDR1 is SGDLS and CDR2 YYNGEE. The CDR3 loop reads CASSPEGGDTGELFF. The CDR3 nucleotides read TGTGCCAGCAGCCCAGAGGGCGGAGACACCGGGGAGCTGTTTTTT.

This rearrangement joins TRBV10-2 to TRBJ2-7; 8 bases match TRBD1. The CDR3 runs 15 residues. Germline CDR1 WSHSY, CDR2 SAAADI. The V segment lost 2 bases and the J segment 3 bases; nucleotides outside the gene matches: 6. The chain's CDR3 is CASSEGPGQVYEQYF. CDR3 sequence (DNA): TGCGCCAGCAGTGAGGGACCGGGACAGGTCTACGAGCAGTACTTC.

The J gene is TRBJ2-7, the V gene TRBV6-6, with 10 bases lining up with TRBD1. This CDR3 has 15 amino acids. J was trimmed by 0 bases and V by 6 bases; bases with no gene match: 5. Germline V CDR1 and CDR2: MNHNY, SVGAGI (reference sequence). The CDR3 DNA sequence: TGTGCCAGCAGCCCTCGACAGGGGGCCTCCTACGAGCAGTACTTC. Encoded protein: CASSPRQGASYEQYF.

V and J are TRBV13 and TRBJ1-1; the D is unclear. V lost 8 bases, J lost 0 bases, and 16 bases lay in between. This CDR3 is built from 15 residues. The germline gives CDR1 PRHDT, CDR2 FYEKMQ (reference sequence). The CDR3 sequence: CASLWGKNMNTEAFF. The CDR3 coding sequence is TGTGCCAGCCTCTGGGGAAAGAACATGAACACTGAAGCTTTCTTT.

The CDR3 is CASGDSPEAYEQYF. The CDR3 nucleotides read TGTGCCAGCGGTGACTCACCGGAGGCCTACGAGCAGTACTTC. The J gene is TRBJ2-7, the V gene TRBV4-2, with D perhaps matching TRBD2 (5 bases). Germline CDR1 and CDR2: LGHNA and YNFKEQ. The CDR3 length is 14 residues. Trimming pared 8 bases from V and 2 bases from J, leaving 16 bases between.

This chain joins TRBV7-6 and TRBJ2-7; D unclear. Germline CDR1 is SGHVS and CDR2 is FNYEAQ. This CDR3 is built from 12 residues. The V gene lost 1 base and the J gene lost 6 bases, with 7 bases spanning the gap. This chain's CDR3 is CASSLEKSEQYF. CDR3 DNA: TGTGCCAGCAGCTTAGAGAAGTCCGAGCAGTACTTC.

The chain carries TRBV2 and TRBJ1-2; tentative D call: TRBD1 (6 bases). The V gene's germline CDR1 is SNHLY and CDR2 FYNNEI. There are 15 residues in the CDR3. The V end lost 3 bases, the J end lost 5 bases, and 16 bases lay between the germline ends. The CDR3 region has the DNA TGTGCCAGCAGTGAGGGAACAGGGCGGGGATATGGCTACACCTTC. The encoded protein is CASSEGTGRGYGYTF.

The rearrangement links TRBV5-4 to TRBJ1-6, with 8 bases fitting TRBD1. This CDR3 is 15 amino acids long. The trim removed 3 bases at V and 7 bases at J, leaving 6 bases unmatched. The germline V gene has CDR1 SGHNT and CDR2 YYREEE (reference sequence). CDR3 loop: CASSYGQGGNSPLHF. DNA of the CDR3: TGTGCCAGCAGCTACGGACAGGGAGGAAATTCACCCCTCCACTTT. Combining the CDR3 with reference TRBV5-4 and TRBJ1-6 gives the whole variable domain ETGVTQSPTHLIKTRGQQVTLRCSSQSGHNTVSWYQQALGQGPQFIFQYYREEENGRGNFPPRFSGLQFPNYSSELNVNALELDDSALYLCASSYGQGGNSPLHFGNGTRLTVT.

The chain has TRBV5-1 and TRBJ1-1; D may be TRBD1 (5 bases). The CDR3 sequence is 14 residues long. Trimming shortened V by 4 bases and J by 1 base, and 11 bases separated the two germline ends. The germline V gene has CDR1 SGHRS and CDR2 YFSETQ. CDR3 coding DNA: TGCGCCAGCAGCCGCGGGGCGGGGAACACTGAAGCTTTCTTT. It codes for CASSRGAGNTEAFF.

The rearrangement links TRBV2 to TRBJ1-1; D is unclear. CDR3 size: 8 residues. Germline loops: CDR1 SNHLY, CDR2 FYNNEI. With 0 bases removed from V and 13 bases from J, the gap between germline ends came to 0 bases. CDR3: CASSEAFF. CDR3 nucleotide sequence: TGTGCCAGCAGTGAAGCTTTCTTT.

The chain combines TRBV2 with TRBJ2-7; 7 nucleotides line up with TRBD1. The ends lost 3 bases at V and 1 base at J; junction bases unmatched: 0. Germline CDR1 is SNHLY and CDR2 is FYNNEI. CDR3 length equals 13 residues. In DNA form, the CDR3 reads TGTGCCAGCAGTGAGACAGGGTCCTACGAGCAGTACTTC. Protein: CASSETGSYEQYF.

This chain uses TRBV9 with TRBJ1-3, with D possibly matching TRBD1 (5 bases). CDR1 is SGDLS and CDR2 is YYNGEE in the germline V gene. V shed 0 bases and J shed 1 base, with 8 bases lying between them. The CDR3 loop spans 15 amino acids. CDR3 protein: CASSVVEGSGNTIYF. DNA for the CDR3: TGTGCCAGCAGCGTAGTTGAGGGGTCTGGAAACACCATATATTTT.

The V call is TRBV9, the J call TRBJ2-3, with 10 bases identical to TRBD1. The CDR3 is 15 residues long. Per germline, CDR1 SGDLS and CDR2 YYNGEE. Trimming at V came to 4 bases and at J to 4 bases, leaving 6 bases not matched to a gene. The CDR3 coding sequence is TGTGCCAGCAGCCATTGGGACAGGGGAGCAGATACGCAGTATTTT. Protein: CASSHWDRGADTQYF.

Only a few counts were recorded for this clone. V is TRBV6-6 and J is TRBJ1-1; 7 bases align to TRBD1. Trimming at V came to 6 bases and at J to 5 bases, leaving 6 bases not matched to a gene. This CDR3 is built from 13 residues. The V gene's germline CDR1 is MNHNY and CDR2 SVGAGI (reference sequence). In DNA, the CDR3 is TGTGCCAGCAGAACAGGGGTCCGGACTGAAGCTTTCTTT. Translation: CASRTGVRTEAFF.

This clone has more than one count but fewer than ten. The chain employs TRBV10-3 and TRBJ1-5, with D unclear. This CDR3 region has 14 residues. Trimming removed 2 bases at V and 1 base at J, with 6 bases between. CDR1 is ENHRY and CDR2 is SYGVKD in the germline V gene. The CDR3 DNA is TGTGCCATCAGTGAGAGAAACAGCAATCAGCCCCAGCATTTT. It yields the protein CAISERNSNQPQHF.

The V call is TRBV6-6, the J call TRBJ1-2, with a tentative D call TRBD1 (5 bases). This CDR3 has 14 amino acids. CDR1 and CDR2 (germline): MNHNY, SVGAGI (reference sequence). The ends were cut back, 2 bases at V and 7 bases at J, with 14 bases in the middle. CDR3 DNA sequence: TGTGCCAGCAGTTACGCTTCGGGGGGGGGTGGCTACACCTTC. It specifies CASSYASGGGGYTF.

This clone was observed once. The chain has TRBV2 and TRBJ2-3, with D possibly TRBD2 on 5 matching bases. The ends were cut back, 11 bases at V and 3 bases at J, with 15 bases in the middle. The germline V gene encodes CDR1 SNHLY and CDR2 FYNNEI. The length of the CDR3 is 13 residues. The CDR3 sequence is CALPTGGTDTQYF. The CDR3 DNA is TGTGCCCTTCCAACGGGCGGGACAGATACGCAGTATTTT.

J is TRBJ1-2 and V is TRBV6-5; 10 nucleotides line up with TRBD1. Germline assignment: CDR1 MNHEY and CDR2 SVGAGI. This CDR3 contains 14 residues. Trimming at V came to 3 bases and at J to 6 bases, leaving 4 bases not matched to a gene. The CDR3 DNA reads TGTGCCAGCAGTTATTCCGGACAGGGGGATGGCTACACCTTC. It translates to CASSYSGQGDGYTF.

This rearrangement joins TRBV5-1 to TRBJ2-7; tentatively, D is TRBD1 (5 bases). Germline CDR1 is SGHRS and CDR2 is YFSETQ. Trimming removed 0 bases at V and 3 bases at J, with 13 bases between. The CDR3 totals 15 residues. The DNA of the CDR3 is TGCGCCAGCAGCTTGGAAACAGGTTTTTACTACGAGCAGTACTTC. Its protein product is CASSLETGFYYEQYF.

This rearrangement joins TRBV4-2 to TRBJ1-4, with TRBD1 matching 8 bases. The CDR3 runs to 20 residues. CDR1 is LGHNA, CDR2 YNFKEQ, per germline. J was trimmed by 0 bases and V by 0 bases; bases with no gene match: 12. As DNA, the CDR3 is TGTGCCAGCAGCCAAGATTCCGGGACAGGTTTGATCGCAACTAATGAAAAACTGTTTTTT. Residues: CASSQDSGTGLIATNEKLFF.

This clone was picked up a small number of times. The chain couples TRBV6-4 to TRBJ1-6; possibly TRBD1 for D (6 bases). The germline gives CDR1 MRHNA, CDR2 SNTAGT. The CDR3 has 13 amino acids. Deletions cut 7 bases from V and 9 bases from J, with 13 bases between. The CDR3 loop reads CASTEGDSSPLHF. The CDR3 DNA follows: TGTGCCAGCACCGAGGGGGATAGTTCACCCCTCCACTTT.

V and J are TRBV10-3 and TRBJ1-3, with D perhaps TRBD1 (5 bases). This CDR3 is 12 amino acids long. From germline, CDR1 is ENHRY and CDR2 SYGVKD. V was clipped by 11 bases and J by 1 base, with 9 bases between them. Here the CDR3 DNA reads TGTGCCCTCGGGGGGTCTGGAAACACCATATATTTT. This gives the protein CALGGSGNTIYF.

The chain combines TRBV5-1 with TRBJ2-1, with D perhaps TRBD1 (8 bases). The CDR3 is 15 residues long. Germline loops: CDR1 SGHRS, CDR2 YFSETQ. Trimming took off 4 bases at V and 4 bases at J, with 15 bases between the two ends. The CDR3 DNA is TGCGCCAGCAGCACACAGGGGGGGGCTTACAATGAGCAGTTCTTC. The encoded protein is CASSTQGGAYNEQFF.

This clone occurred once. The J gene is TRBJ1-2, the V gene TRBV9; the match to TRBD1 covers 7 bases. V trimming: 0 bases; J trimming: 4 bases; junction bases outside the gene matches: 6. Germline V CDR1 and CDR2: SGDLS, YYNGEE. CDR3 length equals 15 residues. In DNA, the CDR3 is TGTGCCAGCAGCGTAGAGGGACAGCCCACCTATGGCTACACCTTC. This encodes CASSVEGQPTYGYTF.

The chain couples TRBV6-5 to TRBJ1-4, with no clear D. Trimming stripped 8 bases from V and 3 bases from J, with 10 bases between. Germline-derived CDR1 and CDR2 are MNHEY and SVGAGI. This CDR3 is 13 amino acids long. The CDR3, as DNA: TGTGCCAGCGCGTGGGTAGCTAATGAAAAACTGTTTTTT. Its translation is CASAWVANEKLFF.

V is TRBV9 and J is TRBJ2-1; 8 bases agree with TRBD1. Germline V gives CDR1 SGDLS, CDR2 YYNGEE. CDR3 size: 14 residues. The junction had 3 bases not matched to a gene; V was cut back by 1 base and J by 6 bases. CDR3 nucleotides: TGTGCCAGCAGCGTACAGGGGGCGTCCAATGAGCAGTTCTTC. Its protein product is CASSVQGASNEQFF.

J is TRBJ1-4 and V is TRBV4-3; the D is unclear. The CDR3 extends over 17 amino acids. V lost 4 bases and J 0 bases, leaving 15 bases between the germline ends. The germline gives CDR1 LGHNA, CDR2 YSLEER. The CDR3, as DNA: TGCGCCAGCAGCCCCACCTACGCAGGAGCAACTAATGAAAAACTGTTTTTT. It specifies CASSPTYAGATNEKLFF.

The chain uses TRBV6-4 and TRBJ2-3; possibly TRBD1 for D (8 bases). From germline, CDR1 is MRHNA and CDR2 SNTAGT. The CDR3 runs 15 residues. With 3 bases removed from V and 3 bases from J, the gap between germline ends came to 13 bases. The CDR3 sequence is CASSETGEGTDTQYF. The CDR3 bases are TGTGCCAGCAGTGAGACAGGGGAGGGTACAGATACGCAGTATTTT.

This clone was observed a few times. The V and J genes are TRBV29-1 and TRBJ2-5, with 8 bases lining up with TRBD1. Germline V gene data show CDR1 as SQVTM and CDR2 as ANQGSEA. The CDR3 length is 11 residues. The junction had 8 bases not matched to a gene; V was cut back by 8 bases and J by 9 bases. The CDR3 here is CSIWGQEAQYF. CDR3 DNA sequence: TGCAGCATATGGGGACAGGAGGCCCAGTACTTC.